The 23 T cell receptor beta chains listed next were all sequenced from one sample in a study of blood T cell repertoires in COVID-19. The table came from immunoSEQ multiplex PCR; TCRdb's copy has only in-frame clones and leaves some out. The sample consists of 150,000 to 200,000 clones, 87% of them appearing once. Sequencing was performed on peripheral blood. The receptors come from a woman aged 60-75 years who had recovered from COVID-19.

The chain links TRBV9 to TRBJ1-2; 7 bases agree with TRBD1. The CDR3 is made up of 16 amino acids. V gave up 0 bases and J gave up 4 bases; unmatched junction bases: 9. From germline, CDR1 is SGDLS and CDR2 YYNGEE. The CDR3 region is CASSVDPGAGGYGYTF. The CDR3 nucleotides read TGTGCCAGCAGCGTAGACCCAGGAGCAGGGGGCTATGGCTACACCTTC.

This clone was counted between two and nine times. The V call is TRBV4-1, the J call TRBJ2-2; D is possibly TRBD1 (8 bases). V lost 7 bases, J lost 2 bases, and 17 bases lay in between. Germline V lookup: CDR1 MGHRA, CDR2 YSYEKL. The CDR3 extends over 16 amino acids. The CDR3 bases are TGCGCCAGCACCCAGGGGGCGGGGGCCAACACCGGGGAGCTGTTTTTT. It codes for CASTQGAGANTGELFF.

V gene TRBV7-9 combines with J gene TRBJ2-1; 8 positions match TRBD1. The V gene's germline CDR1 is SEHNR and CDR2 FQNEAQ (reference sequence). Trimming cost V 2 bases and J 5 bases; bases outside gene matches: 5. The CDR3 is 15 amino acids. The CDR3 DNA follows: TGTGCCAGCAGCTTAACAGGGGGATCGGACAATGAGCAGTTCTTC. Amino acids: CASSLTGGSDNEQFF.

This chain links TRBV5-1 with TRBJ2-5, with 7 bases matching TRBD2. With 0 bases clipped from V and 1 base from J, the junction kept 3 bases outside the gene matches. Germline lookup yields CDR1 SGHRS and CDR2 YFSETQ. The CDR3 runs 15 residues. The CDR3 DNA reads TGCGCCAGCAGCTTGGTCTCGGGGGGCCAAGAGACCCAGTACTTC. This encodes CASSLVSGGQETQYF.

The CDR3 loop reads CASSRGDRSSYEQYF. The CDR3 bases are TGTGCCAGCAGTCGAGGGGACAGGAGCTCCTACGAGCAGTACTTC. This chain uses TRBV7-9 with TRBJ2-7; 8 bases match TRBD1. Per germline, CDR1 SEHNR and CDR2 FQNEAQ (reference sequence). The junction had 7 bases not matched to a gene; V was cut back by 6 bases and J by 0 bases. CDR3 size: 15 residues.

The rearrangement joins TRBV12-3 or TRBV12-4 to TRBJ1-1, with TRBD1 identical over 9 bases. Trimming took 7 bases from V and 9 from J; bases not matched to a gene: 6. The CDR3 has 12 residues. For the CDR3, the DNA is TGTGCCAGCACCCGGAACAGGGGGCAAGCTTTCTTT. This translates into CASTRNRGQAFF.

The chain uses TRBV29-1 and TRBJ2-1; 10 bases fit TRBD2. The CDR3 length is 13 residues. Germline-derived CDR1 and CDR2 are SQVTM and ANQGSEA. The V segment lost 4 bases and the J segment 10 bases; nucleotides outside the gene matches: 7. CDR3 amino acids: CSVGLAGVGEQFF. The CDR3 DNA is TGCAGCGTTGGGCTAGCGGGAGTGGGGGAGCAGTTCTTC.

The chain links TRBV7-2 to TRBJ2-7; 12 bases line up with TRBD2. The germline V gene has CDR1 SGHTA and CDR2 FQGNSA. The CDR3 sequence is 16 residues long. The J segment lost 1 base and the V segment lost 1 base, leaving 2 bases of the junction unmatched. This CDR3 reads CASSLVGLAGSYEQYF. CDR3 DNA: TGTGCCAGCAGCTTAGTTGGACTAGCGGGGTCCTACGAGCAGTACTTC.

The rearrangement links TRBV19 to TRBJ2-2, with 12 positions matching TRBD1. CDR1 is LNHDA, CDR2 SQIVND, per germline (reference sequence). The CDR3 runs to 16 residues. J lost 7 bases, V lost 5 bases, and 8 bases had no gene match. CDR3: CASSLGTGGYHGELFF. CDR3 sequence (DNA): TGTGCCAGTAGTCTCGGGACAGGGGGCTATCACGGGGAGCTGTTTTTT.

The chain couples TRBV6-2 or TRBV6-3 to TRBJ2-5; unclear D gene. V lost 5 bases and J lost 4, with 11 bases in between. Germline V CDR1 and CDR2: MNHEY, SVGEGT. The CDR3 contains 13 residues. The CDR3 protein is CASSRLQRETQYF. CDR3 DNA: TGTGCCAGCAGTCGCCTCCAGCGAGAGACCCAGTACTTC.

This rearrangement joins TRBV5-5 to TRBJ1-1; 7 positions agree with TRBD1. Trimming removed 4 bases from V and 1 base from J; junction bases left unmatched: 7. Per germline, CDR1 SGHKS and CDR2 YYEKEE (reference sequence). The CDR3 runs to 15 residues. CDR3 nucleotides: TGTGCCAGCAGCGGGCCAGGGGGACAGAACACTGAAGCTTTCTTT. Translated, it gives CASSGPGGQNTEAFF. Full variable domain (missing parts from reference TRBV5-5 and TRBJ1-1): DAGVTQSPTHLIKTRGQQVTLRCSPISGHKSVSWYQQVLGQGPQFIFQYYEKEERGRGNFPDRFSARQFPNYSSELNVNALLLGDSALYLCASSGPGGQNTEAFFGQGTRLTVV.

This clone was observed once. As DNA, the CDR3 is TGCGCCAGCAGCTTAGATGGCGGTCAGCCCCAGCATTTT. As protein: CASSLDGGQPQHF. V is TRBV5-1 and J is TRBJ1-5, with D unresolved. Germline CDR1 and CDR2: SGHRS and YFSETQ. V shed 2 bases and J shed 6 bases, with 9 bases lying between them. The CDR3 covers 13 residues.

The J gene is TRBJ1-2, the V gene TRBV6-1; 9 bases are shared with TRBD1. V shed 3 bases and J 5 bases; nucleotides not matched to a gene: 4. The CDR3 extends over 14 amino acids. CDR1 is MNHNS and CDR2 is SASEGT in the germline V gene. Here the CDR3 reads CASSDGTGLYGYTF. The CDR3 nucleotides read TGTGCCAGCAGTGATGGGACAGGGTTGTATGGCTACACCTTC.

This clone was seen once. The genes are TRBV12-3 or TRBV12-4 and TRBJ1-4, with D uncertain. The length of the CDR3 is 13 residues. V gave up 1 base and J gave up 8 bases, with 8 bases separating them. The CDR3 DNA reads as TGTGCCAGCAGTTTAGAGAACAACGAAAAACTGTTTTTT. Amino acid sequence: CASSLENNEKLFF.

The chain links TRBV5-6 to TRBJ1-1; D ambiguous. Germline V gene data show CDR1 as SGHDT and CDR2 as YYEEEE. The V end was cut by 4 bases, the J end by 5 bases, with 9 bases between. This CDR3 contains 12 residues. CDR3 nucleotide sequence: TGTGCCAGCAGCAACGAGGGTACTGAAGCTTTCTTT. Translation gives CASSNEGTEAFF.

The gene calls are TRBV19 and TRBJ2-1, with 9 nucleotides matching TRBD1. After removal of 5 bases from V and 4 bases from J, the junction contained 6 bases not matched to a gene. The CDR3 extends over 15 amino acids. CDR1 is LNHDA and CDR2 is SQIVND in the germline V gene (reference sequence). The CDR3 loop is CASSLTGTGYNEQFF. As DNA, the CDR3 is TGTGCCAGTAGTTTAACCGGGACAGGGTACAATGAGCAGTTCTTC.

The chain uses TRBV7-7 and TRBJ1-1; D gene unclear. V shed 5 bases and J shed 0 bases, with 10 bases lying between them. The CDR3 spans 14 residues. The germline gives CDR1 SSHAT, CDR2 FNYEAQ (reference sequence). CDR3 sequence: CASSRSGMNTEAFF. As DNA, the CDR3 is TGTGCCAGCAGCCGAAGCGGAATGAACACTGAAGCTTTCTTT.

V gene TRBV7-4 combines with J gene TRBJ1-5, with unresolved D. The CDR3 is 15 amino acids. V gave up 1 base and J gave up 0 bases, with 7 bases separating them. Per the germline V gene, CDR1 is SGHVT and CDR2 is SQSDAQ. CDR3 residues: CASSLVQNSNQPQHF. As DNA, the CDR3 is TGTGCCAGCAGCTTAGTACAGAATAGCAATCAGCCCCAGCATTTT.

This clone was seen only a few times. The chain combines TRBV5-6 with TRBJ1-1, with D unresolved. Germline V gene data show CDR1 as SGHDT and CDR2 as YYEEEE. Deletions cut 0 bases from V and 4 bases from J, with 10 bases between. CDR3 size: 14 residues. The CDR3 loop is CASSLGHLSTEAFF. The CDR3 DNA reads as TGTGCCAGCAGCTTGGGACACTTGAGCACTGAAGCTTTCTTT.

This clone showed up just a few times. For the CDR3, the DNA is TGTGCCAGCAGGCCAGGACAGGGGGCGGTCACCGGGGAGCTGTTTTTT. It specifies CASRPGQGAVTGELFF. The chain uses TRBV5-4 and TRBJ2-2; TRBD1 agrees at 11 bases. V trimming: 5 bases; J trimming: 4 bases; junction bases outside the gene matches: 7. This CDR3 region has 16 residues. The V gene's germline CDR1 is SGHNT and CDR2 YYREEE (reference sequence).

CDR3 amino acids: CASSLGQGSGGYTF. CDR3 coding DNA: TGCGCCAGCAGCTTGGGACAGGGAAGTGGTGGCTACACCTTC. The rearrangement links TRBV5-1 to TRBJ1-2, with TRBD1 matching 7 bases. The CDR3 loop spans 14 amino acids. The junction had 6 bases not matched to a gene; V was cut back by 0 bases and J by 7 bases. The germline V gene has CDR1 SGHRS and CDR2 YFSETQ.

The chain joins TRBV27 to TRBJ2-5, with TRBD2 as a possible D gene (6 bases). The CDR3 totals 14 residues. Germline V gene lookup returns CDR1 MNHEY and CDR2 SMNVEV (reference sequence). Trimming cost V 9 bases and J 3 bases, with 17 bases left between them. Here the CDR3 DNA reads TGTGCCAGTAAGGAGATCCTAGCGAAAGAGACCCAGTACTTC. Amino acid sequence: CASKEILAKETQYF.

The gene calls are TRBV6-2 or TRBV6-3 and TRBJ2-3, with D maybe TRBD1 (5 bases). The V gene's germline CDR1 is MNHEY and CDR2 SVGEGT. The CDR3 consists of 15 residues. The V gene lost 4 bases and the J gene lost 0 bases, with 11 bases spanning the gap. The CDR3 loop is CASSWTTTSTDTQYF. CDR3 bases: TGTGCCAGCAGTTGGACAACCACTAGCACAGATACGCAGTATTTT.